This TCR beta chain was found in a study of cytomegalovirus exposure and HLA in healthy donors. Study results and limitations: Later analysis identified several of the most significant clusters that appeared linked to common viral pathogens. Around 160 TCR beta chains were listed as cytomegalovirus-associated. In terms of immune exposure information, only CMV serostatus was available.

About this clone itself: Its antigen is as yet unknown.

Germline-derived CDR1 and CDR2 are MNHEY and SMNVEV (reference sequence). CDR3 length: 19 residues. J gave up 3 bases and V 5 bases, and 18 bases lay outside the gene matches. Both 60 Vbeta primers and 13 Jbeta primers went into the PCR. Using immunoSEQ multiplex PCR, the repertoire was profiled, and TCRdb retains in-frame clones only, with some absent. This sample has 150,000 to 200,000 clones, with approximately 85% found just once. The clonotype was recovered from a man younger than 35 in good health and CMV-seropositive. The rearrangement links TRBV27 to TRBJ2-2, with 7 nucleotides matching TRBD1. The sequenced sample consisted of PBMCs. CDR3 residues: CASSPPLRTGLRHTGELFF. The DNA of the CDR3 is TGTGCCAGCAGTCCACCCCTCCGGACAGGTTTAAGACACACCGGGGAGCTGTTTTTT.